The 21 T cell receptor beta chains in this list originate from one sample, sequenced in a study of T cell repertoires in cytomegalovirus infection. TCRdb fed the reads into MiXCR, producing one record per CDR3 protein. The data show around 900,000 distinct CDR3 sequences, with around 32% seen just once and about an eighth held by the top ten. No antigen is known for these receptors. Sequences were derived from cultured CD8+ T cells from PBMCs, sampled from culture after CMV antigen stimulation. The receptors shown here come from a human donor in good health (CMV status not recorded). Some clones in this sample may be carry-over from other donors' samples.

This clonotype was detected ten times or more. The J gene is TRBJ1-1, the V gene TRBV7-9; D not certain. The CDR3 has 15 amino acids. Trimming took 1 base from V and 6 from J, leaving 15 bases between them. The germline CDR1 and CDR2 sequences are SEHNR and FQNEAQ (reference sequence). The CDR3 coding sequence is TGTGCCAGCAGCTTAGTGGCCTACGGGGTAGCTGAAGCTTTCTTT. Translation gives CASSLVAYGVAEAFF.

The chain couples TRBV6-1 to TRBJ2-1; 9 bases agree with TRBD1. The trim removed 3 bases at V and 3 bases at J, leaving 9 bases unmatched. This CDR3 spans 17 amino acids. Germline CDR1 MNHNS, CDR2 SASEGT. The CDR3 is CASSDPPRDRVYNEQFF. CDR3 nucleotides: TGTGCCAGCAGTGATCCCCCCCGGGACAGGGTCTACAATGAGCAGTTCTTC.

The J gene is TRBJ2-7, the V gene TRBV5-4, with D possibly matching TRBD1 (6 bases). Germline lookup yields CDR1 SGHNT and CDR2 YYREEE (reference sequence). This CDR3 spans 17 amino acids. V lost 0 bases and J 2 bases, leaving 18 bases between the germline ends. The CDR3 sequence: CASSLVGVGQLTYEQYF. The CDR3 DNA follows: TGTGCCAGCAGCTTGGTAGGGGTTGGACAGCTAACCTACGAGCAGTACTTC.

V usage is TRBV7-6 and J usage is TRBJ2-1; 10 bases map to TRBD1. The CDR3 is 15 residues long. The V segment lost 5 bases and the J segment 6 bases; nucleotides outside the gene matches: 7. Germline CDR1 and CDR2: SGHVS and FNYEAQ. This chain's CDR3 is CASSIGTGAINEQFF. The CDR3 region has the DNA TGTGCCAGCAGCATAGGGACAGGGGCCATCAATGAGCAGTTCTTC.

The chain employs TRBV6-2 or TRBV6-3 and TRBJ1-1; 9 nucleotides line up with TRBD1. With V trimmed by 6 bases and J by 0 bases, 8 bases remained unmatched. The CDR3 is 16 residues long. The germline gives CDR1 MNHEY, CDR2 SVGEGT. The CDR3 here is CASSKGQGWVNTEAFF. The CDR3 coding sequence is TGTGCCAGCAGCAAGGGACAGGGCTGGGTGAACACTGAAGCTTTCTTT.

The V call is TRBV5-6, the J call TRBJ1-2; 9 bases line up with TRBD1. The J segment lost 2 bases and the V segment lost 2 bases, leaving 7 bases of the junction unmatched. Germline V CDR1 and CDR2: SGHDT, YYEEEE. This CDR3 has 16 amino acids. CDR3 in amino acids: CASSFPGTGKNYGYTF. The CDR3 DNA sequence: TGTGCCAGCAGCTTCCCCGGGACAGGGAAAAACTATGGCTACACCTTC.

The V and J genes are TRBV10-3 and TRBJ1-1; the D is unclear. CDR3 length: 16 amino acids. V lost 3 bases to trimming and J lost 2 bases, with 16 bases between them. The germline V gene has CDR1 ENHRY and CDR2 SYGVKD. CDR3 bases: TGTGCCATCAGTGATCCTTCTAGGGCAGTTAACACTGAAGCTTTCTTT. Translating gives CAISDPSRAVNTEAFF.

This clonotype was seen only a few times. The rearrangement joins TRBV19 to TRBJ2-2; possibly TRBD1 for D (6 bases). V was clipped by 5 bases and J by 7 bases, with 14 bases between them. The CDR3 is made up of 14 amino acids. Germline lookup yields CDR1 LNHDA and CDR2 SQIVND (reference sequence). The CDR3 DNA follows: TGTGCCAGTAGTTTCCCCTCGACAGGCGGGGAGCTGTTTTTT. Protein product: CASSFPSTGGELFF.

The J gene is TRBJ2-3, the V gene TRBV6-6, with TRBD2 identical over 10 bases. V was pared by 0 bases and J by 5 bases, with 14 bases of the junction left unmatched. Germline V gene sequence: CDR1 MNHNY, CDR2 SVGAGI (reference sequence). The CDR3 contains 19 residues. CDR3 DNA sequence: TGTGCCAGCAGTTACTCAACCCTTCTTAGCGGGGGGCATGAAGATACGCAGTATTTT. The encoded protein is CASSYSTLLSGGHEDTQYF.

A few counts support this clonotype. The genes are TRBV12-3 or TRBV12-4 and TRBJ1-2; possibly TRBD1 for D (6 bases). The CDR3 spans 13 residues. Trimming took 2 bases from V and 8 from J, leaving 12 bases between them. CDR3 protein: CASSLPGATGYTF. The CDR3 region has the DNA TGTGCCAGCAGTTTACCGGGGGCGACGGGCTACACCTTC.

This chain links TRBV12-5 with TRBJ1-2, with no clear D. CDR3 length equals 11 residues. The germline V and J ends were trimmed by 4 bases and 8 bases, with 8 bases remaining between them. Germline assignment: CDR1 LGHNT and CDR2 FRNRAP. Here the CDR3 reads CASGSHLGYTF. The DNA for the CDR3 is TGTGCTAGTGGTTCCCACTTGGGCTACACCTTC.

For this clonotype: This may stem from a read error, because a much larger clone lies one nucleotide away. The rearrangement uses TRBV7-9 and TRBJ2-5, with unresolved D. Germline CDR1 reads SEHNR; CDR2 reads FQNEAQ (reference sequence). The CDR3 has 12 amino acids. CDR3 amino acids: CACSLIGETQYF. The CDR3 coding sequence is TGTGCCTGCAGCTTAATTGGAGAGACCCAGTACTTC.

This clonotype was counted between two and nine times. The rearrangement joins TRBV27 to TRBJ2-5, with D possibly matching TRBD2 (7 bases). This CDR3 is built from 15 residues. CDR1 MNHEY and CDR2 SMNVEV come from the germline V gene (reference sequence). Deletions cut 3 bases from V and 3 bases from J, with 14 bases between. The chain's CDR3 is CASSFGGGDEETQYF. The CDR3 DNA sequence: TGTGCCAGCAGTTTCGGAGGGGGGGACGAAGAGACCCAGTACTTC.

The chain couples TRBV10-3 to TRBJ2-4; D possibly corresponds to TRBD1 (6 bases). The germline V and J ends were trimmed by 3 bases and 2 bases, with 14 bases remaining between them. The CDR3 length is 16 residues. In germline, CDR1 is ENHRY, CDR2 SYGVKD. DNA of the CDR3: TGTGCCATCAGTGACCCCTTACAGGGTTCCAAAAACATTCAGTACTTC. It encodes CAISDPLQGSKNIQYF.

CDR3 in amino acids: CASSMGLAGGHLTGELFF. As DNA, the CDR3 is TGTGCCAGTAGTATGGGTCTAGCGGGGGGGCACCTCACCGGGGAGCTGTTTTTT. V is TRBV19 and J is TRBJ2-2; 12 nucleotides match TRBD2. V gave up 3 bases and J gave up 4 bases; unmatched junction bases: 9. The CDR3 is 18 amino acids. The V gene's germline CDR1 is LNHDA and CDR2 SQIVND (reference sequence).

The chain couples TRBV6-1 to TRBJ2-1, with 9 bases fitting TRBD1. CDR3 length: 14 amino acids. V lost 8 bases, J lost 5 bases, and 7 bases stayed unmatched. Per the germline V gene, CDR1 is MNHNS and CDR2 is SASEGT. Here the CDR3 DNA reads TGTGCCAGCGGGCCAGGGACAGGGAACAATGAGCAGTTCTTC. Translation: CASGPGTGNNEQFF.

The table lists this clonotype with a few counts. The genes are TRBV2 and TRBJ1-2; D uncertain. Trimming took 8 bases from V and 1 from J, leaving 8 bases between them. The V gene's germline CDR1 is SNHLY and CDR2 FYNNEI. The CDR3 has 12 amino acids. The CDR3 protein is CASLGFNYGYTF. CDR3 bases: TGTGCCAGCTTGGGGTTTAACTATGGCTACACCTTC.

The CDR3 sequence is CASSLGWLAGGETQYF. The CDR3 DNA sequence: TGTGCCAGCAGTTTGGGGTGGCTAGCGGGGGGCGAGACCCAGTACTTC. The chain employs TRBV27 and TRBJ2-5, with 11 bases that match TRBD2. CDR3 length: 16 amino acids. The germline gives CDR1 MNHEY, CDR2 SMNVEV (reference sequence). V trimming: 3 bases; J trimming: 5 bases; junction bases outside the gene matches: 8.

This rearrangement joins TRBV12-3 or TRBV12-4 to TRBJ2-5, with 7 bases that match TRBD1. This CDR3 has 14 amino acids. Unmatched junction bases numbered 4, after V lost 5 bases and J lost 1 base. The CDR3 region is CASSLRGIQETQYF. CDR3 nucleotides: TGTGCCAGCAGTCTCAGGGGGATCCAAGAGACCCAGTACTTC.

This clonotype has a handful of counts. The chain uses TRBV3-1 and TRBJ2-4, with a weak D call TRBD1 (5 bases). CDR1 is LGHDT, CDR2 YNNKEL, per germline (reference sequence). This CDR3 comprises 19 residues. Trimming removed 4 bases from V and 0 bases from J, with 22 bases in between. As DNA, the CDR3 is TGTGCCAGCAGCCGACGGACACGCTCGATCGTGGAAGCCAAAAACATTCAGTACTTC. This codes for CASSRRTRSIVEAKNIQYF.

The chain recombines TRBV27 with TRBJ2-7; TRBD1 matches at 9 bases. Germline values: CDR1 MNHEY, CDR2 SMNVEV (reference sequence). The CDR3 loop spans 14 amino acids. V lost 5 bases and J lost 5; bases outside the gene matches: 7. The CDR3 is CASSGGQGSNEQYF. CDR3 DNA: TGTGCCAGCAGTGGTGGACAGGGGAGCAACGAGCAGTACTTC.